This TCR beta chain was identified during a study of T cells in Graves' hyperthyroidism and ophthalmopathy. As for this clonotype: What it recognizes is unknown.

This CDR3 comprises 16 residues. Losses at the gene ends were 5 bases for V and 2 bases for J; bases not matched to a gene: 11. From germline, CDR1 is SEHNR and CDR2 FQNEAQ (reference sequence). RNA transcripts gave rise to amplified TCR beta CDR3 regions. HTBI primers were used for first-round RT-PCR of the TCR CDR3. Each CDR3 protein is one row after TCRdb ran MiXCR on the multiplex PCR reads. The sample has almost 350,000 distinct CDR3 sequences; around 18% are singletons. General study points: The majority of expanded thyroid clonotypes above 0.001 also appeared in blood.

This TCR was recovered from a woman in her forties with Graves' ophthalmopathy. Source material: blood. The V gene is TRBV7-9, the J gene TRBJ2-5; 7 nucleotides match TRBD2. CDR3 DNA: TGTGCCAGCAGCCGGGAGCTAGCGGCAAGACAAGAGACCCAGTACTTC. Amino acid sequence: CASSRELAARQETQYF.